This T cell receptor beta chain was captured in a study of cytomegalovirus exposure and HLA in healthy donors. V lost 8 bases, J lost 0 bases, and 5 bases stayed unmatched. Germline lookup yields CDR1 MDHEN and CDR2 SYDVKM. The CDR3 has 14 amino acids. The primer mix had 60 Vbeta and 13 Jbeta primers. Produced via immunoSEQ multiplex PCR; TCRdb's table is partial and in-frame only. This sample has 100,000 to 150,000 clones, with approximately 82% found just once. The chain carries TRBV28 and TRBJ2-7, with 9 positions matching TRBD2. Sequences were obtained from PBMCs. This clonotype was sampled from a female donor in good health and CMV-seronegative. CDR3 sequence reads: CASLAGGHSYEQYF. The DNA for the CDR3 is TGTGCCAGCCTTGCGGGAGGGCACTCCTACGAGCAGTACTTC.